This T cell receptor (beta chain) was retrieved from a study of T cell changes during pregnancy in multiple sclerosis. This clone was seen just once. The repertoire was sequenced with immunoSEQ multiplex PCR; TCRdb's copy has only in-frame clones and lacks some. The sample lists roughly 89,000 clones, around 93% occurring once. The source was peripheral blood, collected in the third trimester of pregnancy. The sequence came from a female donor with multiple sclerosis, enrolled in a pregnancy study.

CDR3: CASRDSVDSNQPQHF. CDR3 in DNA: TGTGCCAGCCGGGACAGCGTCGATAGCAATCAGCCCCAGCATTTT. The chain links TRBV28 to TRBJ1-5; 7 nucleotides agree with TRBD1. V trimming: 8 bases; J trimming: 0 bases; junction bases outside the gene matches: 7. The CDR3 sequence is 15 residues long. Germline CDR1 is MDHEN and CDR2 is SYDVKM.